Following are 14 T cell receptor beta chains from one sample sequenced in a study of blood T cell repertoires in COVID-19. The protocol was immunoSEQ multiplex PCR, while the TCRdb copy is restricted to in-frame clones and leaves out a portion. This table has roughly 380,000 clones, over 85% appearing once. Sequenced input: peripheral blood. The source of these receptors is an older woman with COVID-19, enrolled during active disease.

The chain joins TRBV11-2 to TRBJ2-3; 8 bases are shared with TRBD2. The CDR3 contains 15 residues. Per the germline V gene, CDR1 is SGHAT and CDR2 is FQNNGV. V lost 6 bases, J lost 0 bases, and 5 bases stayed unmatched. DNA of the CDR3: TGTGCCAGCAGGACAGCGGGGGCCAGCACAGATACGCAGTATTTT. It is translated as CASRTAGASTDTQYF. The entire variable domain, with the rest obtained from reference TRBV11-2 and TRBJ2-3, is as follows: EAGVAQSPRYKIIEKRQSVAFWCNPISGHATLYWYQQILGQGPKLLIQFQNNGVVDDSQLPKDRFSAERLKGVDSTLKIQPAKLEDSAVYLCASRTAGASTDTQYFGPGTRLTVL.

The gene calls are TRBV14 and TRBJ1-1; D may be TRBD1 (6 bases). Germline V gene sequence: CDR1 SGHDN, CDR2 FVKESK. The CDR3 totals 14 residues. V was pared by 4 bases and J by 1 base, with 10 bases between. The CDR3 DNA is TGTGCCAGCAGCCGATCGGACAGGAACACTGAAGCTTTCTTT. Translated: CASSRSDRNTEAFF.

The J gene is TRBJ2-1, the V gene TRBV15; D is undetermined. The germline gives CDR1 LNHNV, CDR2 YYDKDF (reference sequence). There are 14 residues in the CDR3. Trimming removed 2 bases at V and 9 bases at J, with 14 bases between. As DNA, the CDR3 is TGTGCCACCAGCAGACTCACTCGAGGCACTGAGCAGTTCTTC. Protein sequence: CATSRLTRGTEQFF.

The chain uses TRBV10-2 and TRBJ1-1; the D is unclear. V lost 3 bases, J lost 0 bases, and 5 bases lay in between. The CDR3 loop spans 13 amino acids. From germline, CDR1 is WSHSY and CDR2 SAAADI. This CDR3 is CASSERVNTEAFF. The CDR3 DNA follows: TGCGCCAGCAGTGAACGGGTGAACACTGAAGCTTTCTTT.

The rearrangement links TRBV2 to TRBJ1-5; D is ambiguous. Trimming cost V 4 bases and J 4 bases, with 14 bases left between them. In germline, CDR1 is SNHLY, CDR2 FYNNEI. The CDR3 runs to 15 residues. The CDR3 region has the DNA TGTGCCAGCAGTGTGGCACCTAGTGGTAATCAGCCCCAGCATTTT. Translated: CASSVAPSGNQPQHF.

V gene TRBV6-5 combines with J gene TRBJ1-2; the D is unclear. The CDR3 sequence is 13 residues long. V shed 6 bases and J shed 4 bases, with 12 bases lying between them. The germline V gene encodes CDR1 MNHEY and CDR2 SVGAGI. The CDR3 nucleotides are TGTGCCAGCAGAGCCACAGATGTCTATGGCTACACCTTC. Its protein is CASRATDVYGYTF.

J is TRBJ1-3 and V is TRBV12-3 or TRBV12-4; D may be TRBD1 (5 bases). Deletions cut 5 bases from V and 7 bases from J, with 9 bases between. This CDR3 is built from 12 residues. The CDR3 sequence: CASSRPGNTIYF. CDR3 nucleotides: TGTGCCAGCAGTAGGCCAGGGAACACCATATATTTT.

This chain uses TRBV11-2 with TRBJ2-7; D uncertain. The CDR3 is made up of 13 amino acids. Germline lookup yields CDR1 SGHAT and CDR2 FQNNGV. V lost 3 bases to trimming and J lost 0 bases, with 6 bases between them. The CDR3 loop is CASSFASSYEQYF. The CDR3 nucleotides read TGTGCCAGCAGCTTCGCTAGCTCCTACGAGCAGTACTTC.

The rearrangement uses TRBV3-1 (or the pseudogene TRBV3-2) and TRBJ1-1; D call uncertain. The V end lost 3 bases, the J end lost 1 base, and 12 bases lay between the germline ends. Germline V gene sequence: CDR1 LGHDT, CDR2 YNNKEL (reference sequence). The CDR3 spans 15 residues. CDR3 loop: CASSHLGSPNTEAFF. In DNA, the CDR3 is TGTGCCAGCAGCCATCTAGGTAGCCCGAACACTGAAGCTTTCTTT.

V and J are TRBV7-6 and TRBJ2-1; 7 bases are a match to TRBD1. Germline V gene lookup returns CDR1 SGHVS and CDR2 FNYEAQ. V dropped 6 bases and J dropped 3; count of bases not matched to a gene: 8. This CDR3 is 15 amino acids long. The CDR3: CASSLTGESYNEQFF. In DNA, the CDR3 is TGTGCCAGCAGTCTTACAGGGGAAAGCTACAATGAGCAGTTCTTC.

The chain has TRBV28 and TRBJ1-4; possibly TRBD1 for D (5 bases). Looked up from germline, CDR1 is MDHEN and CDR2 is SYDVKM. Trimming shortened V by 5 bases and J by 13 bases, and 23 bases separated the two germline ends. There are 15 residues in the CDR3. CDR3 DNA: TGTGCCAGCAGTACCCGAACGGTCAGGGCTGGTGGACTGTTTTTT. Its protein is CASSTRTVRAGGLFF.

V is TRBV10-2 and J is TRBJ1-4; 8 bases fit TRBD1. There are 14 residues in the CDR3. V dropped 6 bases and J dropped 7; count of bases not matched to a gene: 7. Per the germline V gene, CDR1 is WSHSY and CDR2 is SAAADI. DNA of the CDR3: TGCGCCAGCAGAGATGGGACAGGCGGTGAAAAACTGTTTTTT. This translates into CASRDGTGGEKLFF.

J is TRBJ1-5 and V is TRBV6-5; D may be TRBD1 (5 bases). This CDR3 has 14 residues. Germline V lookup: CDR1 MNHEY, CDR2 SVGAGI. V was pared by 5 bases and J by 1 base, with 9 bases between. This CDR3 is CASSTRGSNQPQHF. The CDR3 nucleotides read TGTGCCAGCAGTACCCGGGGGAGCAATCAGCCCCAGCATTTT.

This clone was counted a few times. The genes are TRBV29-1 and TRBJ1-1; a possible D gene is TRBD1 (6 bases). This CDR3 has 14 residues. Looked up from germline, CDR1 is SQVTM and CDR2 is ANQGSEA. The V end lost 0 bases, the J end lost 3 bases, and 11 bases lay between the germline ends. The CDR3 spells CSVEDGGQHTEAFF. The DNA of the CDR3 is TGCAGCGTTGAAGATGGGGGACAACACACTGAAGCTTTCTTT.